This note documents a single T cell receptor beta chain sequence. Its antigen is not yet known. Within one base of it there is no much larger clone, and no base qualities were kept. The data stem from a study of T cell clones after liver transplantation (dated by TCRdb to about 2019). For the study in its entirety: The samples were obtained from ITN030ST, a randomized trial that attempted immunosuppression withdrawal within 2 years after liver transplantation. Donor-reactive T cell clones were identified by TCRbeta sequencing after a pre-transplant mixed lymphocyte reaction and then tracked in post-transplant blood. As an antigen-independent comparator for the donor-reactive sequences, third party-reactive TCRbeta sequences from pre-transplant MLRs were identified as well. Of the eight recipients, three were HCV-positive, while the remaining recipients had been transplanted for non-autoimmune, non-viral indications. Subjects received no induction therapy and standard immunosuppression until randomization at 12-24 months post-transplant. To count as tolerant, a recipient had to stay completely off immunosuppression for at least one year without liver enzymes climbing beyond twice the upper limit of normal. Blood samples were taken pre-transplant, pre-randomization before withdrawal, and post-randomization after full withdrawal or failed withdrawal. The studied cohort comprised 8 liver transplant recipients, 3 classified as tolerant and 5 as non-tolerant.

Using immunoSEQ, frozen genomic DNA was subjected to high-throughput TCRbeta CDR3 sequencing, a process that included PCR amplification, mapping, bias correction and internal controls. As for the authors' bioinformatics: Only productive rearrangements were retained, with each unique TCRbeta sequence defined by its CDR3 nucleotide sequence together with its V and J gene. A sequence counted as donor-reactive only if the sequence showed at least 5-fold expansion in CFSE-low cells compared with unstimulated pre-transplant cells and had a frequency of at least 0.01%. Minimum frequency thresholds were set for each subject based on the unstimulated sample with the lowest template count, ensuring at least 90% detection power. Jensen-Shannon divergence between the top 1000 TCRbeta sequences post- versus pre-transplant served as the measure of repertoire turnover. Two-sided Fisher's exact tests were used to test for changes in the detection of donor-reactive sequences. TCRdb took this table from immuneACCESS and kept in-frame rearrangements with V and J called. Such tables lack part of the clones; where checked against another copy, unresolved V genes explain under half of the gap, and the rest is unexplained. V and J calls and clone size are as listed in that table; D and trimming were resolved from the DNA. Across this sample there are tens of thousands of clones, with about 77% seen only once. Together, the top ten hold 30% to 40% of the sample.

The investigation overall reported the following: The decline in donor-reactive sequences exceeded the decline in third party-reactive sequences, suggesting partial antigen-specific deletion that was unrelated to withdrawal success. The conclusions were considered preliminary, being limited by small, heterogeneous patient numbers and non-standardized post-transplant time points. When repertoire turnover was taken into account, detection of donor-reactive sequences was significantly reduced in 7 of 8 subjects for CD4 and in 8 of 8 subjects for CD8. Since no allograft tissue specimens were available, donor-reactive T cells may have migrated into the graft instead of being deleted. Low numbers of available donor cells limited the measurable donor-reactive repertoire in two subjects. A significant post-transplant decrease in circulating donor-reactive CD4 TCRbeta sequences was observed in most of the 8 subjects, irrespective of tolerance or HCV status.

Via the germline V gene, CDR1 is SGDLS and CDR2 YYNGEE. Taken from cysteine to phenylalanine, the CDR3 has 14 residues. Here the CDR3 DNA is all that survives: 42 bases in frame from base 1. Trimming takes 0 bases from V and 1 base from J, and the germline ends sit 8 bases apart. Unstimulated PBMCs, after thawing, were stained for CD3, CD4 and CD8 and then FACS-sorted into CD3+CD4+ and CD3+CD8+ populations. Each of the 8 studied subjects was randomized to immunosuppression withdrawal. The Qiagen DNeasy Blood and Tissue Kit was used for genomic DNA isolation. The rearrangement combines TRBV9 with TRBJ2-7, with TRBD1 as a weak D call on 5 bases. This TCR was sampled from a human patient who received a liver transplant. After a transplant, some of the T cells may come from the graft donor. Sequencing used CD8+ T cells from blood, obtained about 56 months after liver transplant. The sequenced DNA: TGTGCCAGCAGCGTAGGACAGCTATCCTACGAGCAGTACTTC. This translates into CASSVGQLSYEQYF.